Sequencing of this T cell receptor (beta chain) was carried out in a study of T cells in Graves' hyperthyroidism and ophthalmopathy. Whole-study results and caveats: Among thyroid clonotypes expanded above 0.001, most also appeared in blood. Separating ophthalmopathy from stable hyperthyroidism was achieved by a 13 V-J model. In validation, the model predicted ophthalmopathy. These predictions came a median about 6.5 months before onset.

Template material for amplifying TCR beta CDR3 regions consisted of RNA transcripts. HTBI primers were used for first-round RT-PCR of the TCR CDR3. TCRdb fed the multiplex PCR reads into MiXCR, producing one record per CDR3 protein. The sample carries 470,000 or so distinct CDR3 sequences, about a fifth recorded once. About this clonotype: What it recognizes is unknown.

CDR1 is MNHNS, CDR2 SASEGT, per germline. The CDR3 has 15 amino acids. V was pared by 2 bases and J by 0 bases, with 10 bases between. Clinical symptoms, serum thyroxine and TRAb, thyroid ultrasound and orbital computed tomography were used for the diagnoses. The V call is TRBV6-1, the J call TRBJ1-1; a possible D gene is TRBD1 (5 bases). Material: blood. The clonotype was recovered from a man aged 18 to 29 with Graves' hyperthyroidism. DNA for the CDR3: TGTGCCAGCAGTGAAATCGGGGGTCTGAACACTGAAGCTTTCTTT. Protein product: CASSEIGGLNTEAFF.